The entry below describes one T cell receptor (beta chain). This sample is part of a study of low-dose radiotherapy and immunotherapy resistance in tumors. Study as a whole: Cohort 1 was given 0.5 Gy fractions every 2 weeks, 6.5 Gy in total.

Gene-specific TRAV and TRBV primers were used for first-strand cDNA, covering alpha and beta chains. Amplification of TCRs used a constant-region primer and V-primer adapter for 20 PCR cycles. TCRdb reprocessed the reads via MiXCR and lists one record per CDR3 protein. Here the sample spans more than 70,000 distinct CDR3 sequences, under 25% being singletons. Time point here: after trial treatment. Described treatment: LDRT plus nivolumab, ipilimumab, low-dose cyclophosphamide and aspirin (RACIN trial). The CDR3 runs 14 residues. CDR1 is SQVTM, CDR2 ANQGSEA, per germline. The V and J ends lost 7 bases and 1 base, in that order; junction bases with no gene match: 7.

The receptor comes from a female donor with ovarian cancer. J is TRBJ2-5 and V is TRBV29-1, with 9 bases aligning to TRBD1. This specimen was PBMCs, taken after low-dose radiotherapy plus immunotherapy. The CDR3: CSATGTGSQETQYF. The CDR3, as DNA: TGCAGCGCTACCGGGACAGGGTCCCAAGAGACCCAGTACTTC. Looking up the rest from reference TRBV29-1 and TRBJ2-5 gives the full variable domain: SAVISQKPSRDICQRGTSLTIQCQVDSQVTMMFWYRQQPGQSLTLIATANQGSEATYESGFVIDKFPISRPNLTFSTLTVSNMSPEDSSIYLCSATGTGSQETQYFGPGTRLLVL.